The present entry profiles one T cell receptor beta chain with its context. TCRdb re-called the 5' RACE reads with MiXCR, one entry per CDR3 protein. The sample holds some 20,000 distinct CDR3 sequences, 69% seen once. This entry comes from a study of identical twins. This CDR3 has 15 residues. CDR1 and CDR2 from the germline V gene are DFQATT and SNEGSKA (reference sequence). The ends lost 2 bases at V and 4 bases at J; junction bases unmatched: 11. The receptor's source is a woman younger than 35 in good health. This table probably holds off-target reads from a library built for another chain. What was sequenced was memory (CD45RO+) T cells sorted from blood. The chain uses TRBV20-1 and TRBJ2-7; 7 nucleotides agree with TRBD1. This CDR3 reads CSARQGDSYSYEQYF. CDR3 sequence (DNA): TGCAGTGCTAGACAGGGGGACAGTTATTCGTACGAGCAGTACTTC.